This record covers a single T cell receptor beta chain. The sample belongs to a study of blood T cell repertoires in COVID-19. As for the study in general: Samples representing acute and convalescent COVID-19 were sourced from the United States, Italy and Spain.

In the study's own analysis: Researchers report that nucleated cell counts were estimated from reference gene primer amplification. This table comes from immunoSEQ multiplex PCR, and its TCRdb copy is limited to in-frame clones, with some not included. V and J calls and clone size come straight from that table; D and trimming were deduced from the DNA. Altogether around 140,000 clones are present, around 81% being singletons, with the ten largest covering approximately 9.1%. The CDR3 has 16 amino acids. Trimming at V came to 1 base and at J to 1 base, leaving 7 bases not matched to a gene. Germline lookup yields CDR1 SGHAT and CDR2 FQNNGV.

This TCR derives from an older woman with active or convalescent COVID-19. This chain connects TRBV11-2 to TRBJ2-7; 7 bases fit TRBD2. Sequencing was done on a sample of peripheral blood. The chain's CDR3 is CASSLVAGAVSYEQYF. In nucleotides, the CDR3 is TGTGCCAGCAGCTTAGTGGCGGGAGCGGTATCCTACGAGCAGTACTTC.